One sample yielded the 21 T cell receptor beta chains listed below, sequenced in a study of shared clonotypes between healthy human individuals. The table came from immunoSEQ multiplex PCR; TCRdb's copy has only in-frame clones and leaves some out. The sample consists of about 2.4 million clones, 85% to 95% of them appearing once. The sample was naive CD4+ T cells sorted from blood. Subset defined: CD45RA+ positively selected. The receptors originated from a man aged 18 to 29 in good health.

This sequence joins TRBV29-1 and TRBJ1-3; D not resolved. This CDR3 contains 14 residues. V shed 7 bases and J shed 0 bases, with 13 bases lying between them. The germline gives CDR1 SQVTM, CDR2 ANQGSEA. In DNA, the CDR3 is TGCAGCGCCATAGGATGGGACTCTGGAAACACCATATATTTT. Protein sequence: CSAIGWDSGNTIYF. Looking up the rest from reference TRBV29-1 and TRBJ1-3 gives the full variable domain: SAVISQKPSRDICQRGTSLTIQCQVDSQVTMMFWYRQQPGQSLTLIATANQGSEATYESGFVIDKFPISRPNLTFSTLTVSNMSPEDSSIYLCSAIGWDSGNTIYFGEGSWLTVV.

The chain recombines TRBV6-5 with TRBJ2-7; the D call may be TRBD1 or TRBD2 (5 bases each). There are 14 residues in the CDR3. Germline V lookup: CDR1 MNHEY, CDR2 SVGAGI. With 5 bases removed from V and 2 bases from J, the gap between germline ends came to 13 bases. The CDR3 bases are TGTGCCAGCAGTCCGTCGACGGGACCCTACGAGCAGTACTTC. Its translation: CASSPSTGPYEQYF.

V gene TRBV9 combines with J gene TRBJ2-1; no firm D call. CDR3 length: 14 residues. Trimming shortened V by 6 bases and J by 5 bases, and 15 bases separated the two germline ends. CDR1 SGDLS and CDR2 YYNGEE come from the germline V gene. CDR3 DNA sequence: TGTGCCAGCAACTTAGGAGAAGAACACAATGAGCAGTTCTTC. The encoded protein is CASNLGEEHNEQFF.

The rearrangement joins TRBV7-2 to TRBJ1-4; perhaps TRBD1 as D (5 bases). This CDR3 region has 13 residues. Trimming stripped 1 base from V and 7 bases from J, with 7 bases between. The germline gives CDR1 SGHTA, CDR2 FQGNSA. CDR3 bases: TGTGCCAGCAGCTTAGGAGGGACTGAAAAACTGTTTTTT. It encodes CASSLGGTEKLFF.

The rearrangement links TRBV7-9 to TRBJ2-4; the D is unclear. Trimming took 4 bases from V and 1 from J, leaving 8 bases between them. Germline CDR1 SEHNR, CDR2 FQNEAQ (reference sequence). The CDR3 is 14 amino acids. CDR3 nucleotide sequence: TGTGCCAGCAGCTCGAGTGTGGCCAAAAACATTCAGTACTTC. Its protein product is CASSSSVAKNIQYF.

The V gene is TRBV6-8, the J gene TRBJ1-1, with D possibly being TRBD1 (5 bases). This CDR3 contains 17 residues. V lost 0 bases to trimming and J lost 6 bases, with 20 bases between them. CDR1 is MNHGY and CDR2 is SAAAGT in the germline V gene. The CDR3 region has the DNA TGTGCCAGCAGTTACTCGAGTAGGTCGGTGGGACGGGCTGAAGCTTTCTTT. Its translation is CASSYSSRSVGRAEAFF.

This chain connects TRBV28 to TRBJ1-1, with D perhaps TRBD1 (6 bases). The CDR3 runs 14 residues. Trimming took off 3 bases at V and 5 bases at J, with 13 bases between the two ends. Germline V gene sequence: CDR1 MDHEN, CDR2 SYDVKM. CDR3 region: CASSFHTGRTEAFF. Here the CDR3 DNA reads TGTGCCAGCAGTTTCCACACAGGGCGAACTGAAGCTTTCTTT.

The CDR3 spells CASRGDRGEAFF. The CDR3 bases are TGTGCCAGCAGGGGAGACAGGGGGGAAGCTTTCTTT. This chain connects TRBV25-1 to TRBJ1-1, with 9 bases that match TRBD1. The CDR3 covers 12 residues. CDR1 is MGHDK and CDR2 is SYGVNS in the germline V gene. V trimming: 6 bases; J trimming: 8 bases; junction bases outside the gene matches: 4.

The genes are TRBV30 and TRBJ1-3, with 7 positions matching TRBD1. V lost 1 base, J lost 1 base, and 1 base stayed unmatched. CDR1 and CDR2 from the germline V gene are GTSNPN and SVGIG (reference sequence). The CDR3 extends over 14 amino acids. The CDR3 here is CAWSEGASGNTIYF. The DNA for the CDR3 is TGTGCCTGGAGTGAGGGGGCTTCTGGAAACACCATATATTTT. The entire variable domain, with the rest obtained from reference TRBV30 and TRBJ1-3, is as follows: SQTIHQWPATLVQPVGSPLSLECTVEGTSNPNLYWYRQAAGRGLQLLFYSVGIGQISSEVPQNLSASRPQDRQFILSSKKLLLSDSGFYLCAWSEGASGNTIYFGEGSWLTVV.

The gene calls are TRBV21-1 and TRBJ2-7. TRBV21-1 is a recognized pseudogene. The CDR3 runs to 15 residues. This CDR3 reads CASSKDGRGPYEQYF. Here the CDR3 DNA reads TGTGCCAGCAGCAAGGACGGACGGGGCCCCTACGAGCAGTACTTC.

The CDR3 DNA reads as TGTGCCTGGAGTCCGGACTCGTTCGGTGAGCAGTTCTTC. As protein: CAWSPDSFGEQFF. This chain links TRBV30 with TRBJ2-1; perhaps TRBD2 as D (5 bases). CDR1 and CDR2 from the germline V gene are GTSNPN and SVGIG (reference sequence). The CDR3 has 13 amino acids. V lost 2 bases to trimming and J lost 9 bases, with 14 bases between them.

V usage is TRBV4-1 and J usage is TRBJ2-5; 13 bases map to TRBD2. V shed 1 base and J 4 bases; nucleotides not matched to a gene: 6. CDR1 is MGHRA, CDR2 YSYEKL, per germline. There are 17 residues in the CDR3. CDR3 nucleotides: TGCGCCAGCAGCCAAGTACTAGCGGGAGGGGCCCCAGAGACCCAGTACTTC. Translation gives CASSQVLAGGAPETQYF.

The sample holds one count of this clone. V and J are TRBV6-1 and TRBJ1-6, with D perhaps TRBD1 (5 bases). This CDR3 contains 14 residues. The germline V gene encodes CDR1 MNHNS and CDR2 SASEGT. The V end was cut by 6 bases, the J end by 6 bases, with 12 bases between. Here the CDR3 DNA reads TGTGCCAGCAGCGTCAGGGATGGTAATTCACCCCTCCACTTT. It codes for CASSVRDGNSPLHF.

This clone was seen just once. This chain connects TRBV6-5 to TRBJ1-1; D gene ambiguous. The CDR3 extends over 14 amino acids. Per germline, CDR1 MNHEY and CDR2 SVGAGI. Trimming cost V 6 bases and J 3 bases, with 14 bases left between them. As DNA, the CDR3 is TGTGCCAGCAGGTCGGGATCCTGGGACACTGAAGCTTTCTTT. It yields the protein CASRSGSWDTEAFF.

The chain links TRBV6-4 to TRBJ2-7, with a tentative D call TRBD1 (5 bases). CDR3 length: 17 amino acids. Trimming pared 5 bases from V and 0 bases from J, leaving 20 bases between. The V gene's germline CDR1 is MRHNA and CDR2 SNTAGT. The CDR3, as DNA: TGTGCCAGCAGTTCACTACTAAGGGGCCGGAGCTCCTACGAGCAGTACTTC. It codes for CASSSLLRGRSSYEQYF.

The gene calls are TRBV20-1 and TRBJ2-7; TRBD1 matches at 8 bases. V lost 5 bases and J lost 6; bases outside the gene matches: 3. Germline-derived CDR1 and CDR2 are DFQATT and SNEGSKA (reference sequence). The CDR3 covers 11 residues. CDR3 protein: CSAPDRAEQYF. DNA for the CDR3: TGCAGTGCTCCGGACAGGGCCGAGCAGTACTTC.

The rearrangement joins TRBV19 to TRBJ1-1; possible D gene TRBD1, 5 bases. CDR1 is LNHDA and CDR2 is SQIVND in the germline V gene (reference sequence). This CDR3 is 14 amino acids long. Trimming took 5 bases from V and 1 from J, leaving 11 bases between them. The CDR3 is CASSDRWKNTEAFF. The CDR3, as DNA: TGTGCCAGTAGTGACAGATGGAAGAACACTGAAGCTTTCTTT.

On this clone: Other DNA sequences of this sample code for an identical CDR3. The chain has TRBV27 and TRBJ2-7; D unresolved. The V end was cut by 5 bases, the J end by 3 bases, with 5 bases between. The length of the CDR3 is 11 residues. Germline V gene data show CDR1 as MNHEY and CDR2 as SMNVEV (reference sequence). The CDR3, as DNA: TGTGCCAGCAGTGATCGCTACGAGCAGTACTTC. Translation gives CASSDRYEQYF.

This clone was detected only once. The V call is TRBV25-1, the J call TRBJ2-7, with 9 bases matching TRBD2. Germline loops: CDR1 MGHDK, CDR2 SYGVNS. V lost 6 bases and J lost 11; bases outside the gene matches: 11. The CDR3 is 13 residues long. CDR3 bases: TGTGCCAGCAGCCCCGGGGCTAGCGGGACGGAGTACTTC. Translating it yields CASSPGASGTEYF.

On this clone: This CDR3 is also generated by other DNA sequences in the sample. V is TRBV25-1 and J is TRBJ1-4; D is unresolved. Trimming stripped 1 base from V and 3 bases from J, with 6 bases between. The CDR3 is 14 amino acids. Germline V CDR1 and CDR2: MGHDK, SYGVNS. CDR3 sequence (DNA): TGTGCCAGCAGTGAATCGGGTCCTAATGAAAAACTGTTTTTT. Residues: CASSESGPNEKLFF.

This CDR3 reads CASSLSLRLAGPYEQYF. The CDR3 DNA reads as TGTGCCAGCAGTTTATCCCTCCGACTAGCAGGTCCCTACGAGCAGTACTTC. V gene TRBV27 combines with J gene TRBJ2-7; 7 bases are a match to TRBD2. With 0 bases clipped from V and 2 bases from J, the junction kept 10 bases outside the gene matches. This CDR3 is built from 17 residues. Germline CDR1 reads MNHEY; CDR2 reads SMNVEV (reference sequence).